Presented here are 30 T cell receptor beta chains from one specimen sequenced in a study of cytomegalovirus exposure and HLA in healthy donors. A multiplex PCR was run with 60 Vbeta primers and 13 Jbeta primers. Assay used: immunoSEQ multiplex PCR; TCRdb lists only in-frame clones, some missing. The table lists about 220,000 clones, more than 65% of them singletons. Sample: PBMCs. These receptors originate from a man aged 18-30 years in good health and CMV-seronegative.

This clone appeared a few times. An end of the junction does not agree with germline; a read error may underlie this. This chain joins TRBV7-9 and TRBJ2-7, with 8 bases identical to TRBD1. There are 14 residues in the CDR3. Germline values: CDR1 SEHNR, CDR2 FQNEAQ (reference sequence). The CDR3 sequence is CSSSFGQGTDEQYF. In DNA form, the CDR3 reads TGTTCCAGCAGCTTCGGACAGGGCACCGACGAGCAGTACTTC.

A remark on this clone: One end of the junction varies from germline; a read error may be responsible. This chain joins TRBV6-1 and TRBJ2-3; 10 positions agree with TRBD2. The germline gives CDR1 MNHNS, CDR2 SASEGT. The CDR3 runs to 15 residues. CDR3 region: CASSEASGSVDTQYF. Here the CDR3 DNA reads TGTGCCAGCAGCGAAGCTAGCGGGAGCGTAGATACGCAGTATTTT.

The CDR3 loop is CAALEETQYF. CDR3 nucleotides: TGTGCCGCTCTAGAAGAGACCCAGTACTTC. The genes are TRBV30 and TRBJ2-5; D is unresolved. This CDR3 has 10 residues. Trimming pared 8 bases from V and 3 bases from J, leaving 7 bases between. CDR1 GTSNPN and CDR2 SVGIG come from the germline V gene (reference sequence).

The chain carries TRBV19 and TRBJ1-1; D is uncertain. The V gene's germline CDR1 is LNHDA and CDR2 SQIVND (reference sequence). Trimming took off 7 bases at V and 8 bases at J, with 17 bases between the two ends. CDR3 length equals 13 residues. This CDR3 is CASTLERQTEAFF. The CDR3 bases are TGTGCCAGTACCCTTGAGAGGCAGACCGAAGCTTTCTTT. Filled out from reference TRBV19 and TRBJ1-1, the complete variable domain reads DGGITQSPKYLFRKEGQNVTLSCEQNLNHDAMYWYRQDPGQGLRLIYYSQIVNDFQKGDIAEGYSVSREKKESFPLTVTSAQKNPTAFYLCASTLERQTEAFFGQGTRLTVV.

This clone was detected only once. The rearrangement links TRBV2 to TRBJ1-2; D perhaps matches TRBD1 (6 bases). Per the germline V gene, CDR1 is SNHLY and CDR2 is FYNNEI. Trimming pared 8 bases from V and 6 bases from J, leaving 16 bases between. The CDR3 has 13 residues. The CDR3 here is CASQDSLVHGYTF. In nucleotides, the CDR3 is TGTGCCAGCCAGGACAGCTTAGTTCATGGCTACACCTTC.

The rearrangement uses TRBV27 and TRBJ1-2, with TRBD1 identical over 10 bases. Germline loops: CDR1 MNHEY, CDR2 SMNVEV (reference sequence). The CDR3 spans 14 residues. With 4 bases clipped from V and 6 bases from J, the junction kept 5 bases outside the gene matches. CDR3 DNA sequence: TGTGCCAGCAGTTCGACAGGGGGCCCGGATGGCTACACCTTC. Translated: CASSSTGGPDGYTF.

The gene calls are TRBV27 and TRBJ2-7; tentative D call: TRBD1 (6 bases). The CDR3 sequence is 16 residues long. The V end was cut by 3 bases, the J end by 2 bases, with 17 bases between. CDR1 MNHEY and CDR2 SMNVEV come from the germline V gene (reference sequence). CDR3 loop: CASSFGQRDLAYEQYF. In DNA, the CDR3 is TGTGCCAGCAGTTTCGGACAGAGGGACCTAGCCTACGAGCAGTACTTC.

The chain has TRBV5-1 and TRBJ2-2; TRBD2 agrees at 7 bases. Trimming removed 4 bases from V and 4 bases from J; junction bases left unmatched: 4. Germline V gene lookup returns CDR1 SGHRS and CDR2 YFSETQ. This CDR3 comprises 14 residues. The CDR3 here is CASSRDYSTGELFF. In nucleotides, the CDR3 is TGCGCCAGCAGCCGGGACTACAGCACCGGGGAGCTGTTTTTT.

This clone was picked up a small number of times. CDR3 in DNA: TGCGCCAGCAGCTCGGGACACTTTATCTCCTACGAGCAGTACTTC. This encodes CASSSGHFISYEQYF. The rearrangement links TRBV5-1 to TRBJ2-7, with D possibly being TRBD1 (6 bases). This CDR3 has 15 residues. Germline CDR1 reads SGHRS; CDR2 reads YFSETQ. Trimming removed 3 bases from V and 0 bases from J, with 13 bases in between.

CDR3 coding DNA: TGTGCCAGCAGTGAGACAGTGCGCACTGAAGCTTTCTTT. It specifies CASSETVRTEAFF. This rearrangement joins TRBV6-1 to TRBJ1-1; tentative D call: TRBD1 (5 bases). V lost 3 bases to trimming and J lost 4 bases, with 9 bases between them. This CDR3 is 13 amino acids long. CDR1 and CDR2 from the germline V gene are MNHNS and SASEGT.

The chain uses TRBV7-2 and TRBJ1-1; D possibly corresponds to TRBD1 (5 bases). The CDR3 runs 16 residues. V was trimmed by 5 bases and J by 0 bases, leaving 16 bases between them. Germline V lookup: CDR1 SGHTA, CDR2 FQGNSA. The CDR3: CASSLHPGELNTEAFF. The CDR3 DNA reads TGTGCCAGCAGCCTACACCCGGGGGAATTGAACACTGAAGCTTTCTTT. The full variable domain, completed using reference TRBV7-2 and TRBJ1-1, is GAGVSQSPSNKVTEKGKDVELRCDPISGHTALYWYRQSLGQGLEFLIYFQGNSAPDKSGLPSDRFSAERTGGSVSTLTIQRTQQEDSAVYLCASSLHPGELNTEAFFGQGTRLTVV.

V usage is TRBV7-3 and J usage is TRBJ2-1, with D unresolved. This CDR3 spans 13 amino acids. Trimming took 4 bases from V and 5 from J, leaving 9 bases between them. Germline loops: CDR1 SGHTA, CDR2 FQGTGA. DNA of the CDR3: TGTGCCAGCAGCTCCCCCCGAGACAATGAGCAGTTCTTC. This translates into CASSSPRDNEQFF. Full variable domain (outside the CDR3, taken from reference TRBV7-3 and TRBJ2-1): GAGVSQTPSNKVTEKGKYVELRCDPISGHTALYWYRQSLGQGPEFLIYFQGTGAADDSGLPNDRFFAVRPEGSVSTLKIQRTERGDSAVYLCASSSPRDNEQFFGPGTRLTVL.

The chain recombines TRBV6-5 with TRBJ2-3; 12 nucleotides align to TRBD2. CDR1 is MNHEY and CDR2 is SVGAGI in the germline V gene. The CDR3 is made up of 14 amino acids. The trim removed 5 bases at V and 4 bases at J, leaving 1 base unmatched. The CDR3 protein is CASSPSGRADTQYF. The CDR3 DNA is TGTGCCAGCAGTCCTAGCGGGAGGGCAGATACGCAGTATTTT.

This clone was found once. This sequence joins TRBV5-5 and TRBJ1-2; 7 nucleotides line up with TRBD1. CDR3 length equals 18 residues. V gave up 0 bases and J gave up 4 bases; unmatched junction bases: 15. The V gene's germline CDR1 is SGHKS and CDR2 YYEKEE (reference sequence). The CDR3 sequence: CASSLVVEGAVISYGYTF. CDR3 DNA sequence: TGTGCCAGCAGCTTGGTAGTCGAGGGGGCTGTTATCTCCTATGGCTACACCTTC.

The chain has TRBV6-5 and TRBJ1-2, with D possibly matching TRBD1 (5 bases). Trimming shortened V by 6 bases and J by 4 bases, and 12 bases separated the two germline ends. The germline V gene encodes CDR1 MNHEY and CDR2 SVGAGI. This CDR3 is built from 13 residues. The CDR3 DNA sequence: TGTGCCAGCAGCTTGACAGCCCGCTATGGCTACACCTTC. Its translation is CASSLTARYGYTF.

V gene TRBV29-1 combines with J gene TRBJ2-3; 7 positions agree with TRBD1. Germline-derived CDR1 and CDR2 are SQVTM and ANQGSEA. There are 12 residues in the CDR3. Unmatched junction bases numbered 4, after V lost 7 bases and J lost 3 bases. CDR3: CSERQGTDTQYF. CDR3 DNA sequence: TGCAGCGAAAGACAGGGTACAGATACGCAGTATTTT.

The rearrangement links TRBV6-5 to TRBJ2-5, with no clear D. Germline V gives CDR1 MNHEY, CDR2 SVGAGI. This CDR3 contains 13 residues. V lost 5 bases and J lost 4, with 11 bases in between. The CDR3 spells CASSPRESETQYF. The CDR3 nucleotides read TGTGCCAGCAGTCCGAGAGAGTCAGAGACCCAGTACTTC.

The sample holds a few counts of this clone. This chain connects TRBV9 to TRBJ2-2; 11 nucleotides line up with TRBD1. Germline V CDR1 and CDR2: SGDLS, YYNGEE. The CDR3 loop spans 16 amino acids. V shed 3 bases, J shed 5 bases, and the junction held 6 bases outside the gene matches. CDR3 residues: CASSGGRDRGTGELFF. CDR3 nucleotide sequence: TGTGCCAGCAGCGGTGGCCGGGACAGGGGGACCGGGGAGCTGTTTTTT.

This clone showed up just a few times. The rearrangement uses TRBV10-3 and TRBJ2-3; maybe TRBD1 (6 bases). The V end lost 4 bases, the J end lost 3 bases, and 14 bases lay between the germline ends. There are 15 residues in the CDR3. Germline V gives CDR1 ENHRY, CDR2 SYGVKD. The CDR3 reads CAISGNRARTDTQYF. The CDR3, as DNA: TGTGCCATCAGTGGAAACAGGGCCAGGACAGATACGCAGTATTTT.

This chain joins TRBV10-3 and TRBJ1-3; no firm D call. Germline values: CDR1 ENHRY, CDR2 SYGVKD. Trimming pared 7 bases from V and 4 bases from J, leaving 14 bases between. This CDR3 has 14 amino acids. The CDR3 coding sequence is TGTGCCATCAATGGGCAGGCCCTGGGAAACACCATATATTTT. Amino acids: CAINGQALGNTIYF.

The V call is TRBV7-9, the J call TRBJ2-3; TRBD1 matches 9 bases. The V and J ends lost 3 bases and 4 bases, in that order; junction bases with no gene match: 8. Germline V CDR1 and CDR2: SEHNR, FQNEAQ (reference sequence). The CDR3 runs to 16 residues. The CDR3 here is CASSFVGQGQADTQYF. The DNA for the CDR3 is TGTGCCAGCAGCTTCGTCGGACAGGGGCAGGCAGATACGCAGTATTTT.

The J gene is TRBJ1-6, the V gene TRBV6-6; D not resolved. The V end lost 2 bases, the J end lost 9 bases, and 11 bases lay between the germline ends. Germline CDR1 MNHNY, CDR2 SVGAGI (reference sequence). The length of the CDR3 is 14 residues. CDR3: CASSYRRFGSPLHF. CDR3 nucleotides: TGTGCCAGCAGTTACCGGCGGTTCGGTTCACCCCTCCACTTT.

The chain uses TRBV18 and TRBJ2-1; 8 positions agree with TRBD1. CDR1 is KGHSH, CDR2 LQKENI, per germline. The CDR3 loop spans 15 amino acids. With 0 bases clipped from V and 9 bases from J, the junction kept 7 bases outside the gene matches. As DNA, the CDR3 is TGTGCCAGCTCACCACCCAGGGGGCGAATCGGTGAGCAGTTCTTC. The encoded protein is CASSPPRGRIGEQFF.

J is TRBJ1-2 and V is TRBV27, with 7 bases matching TRBD1. The CDR3 consists of 13 residues. Germline loops: CDR1 MNHEY, CDR2 SMNVEV (reference sequence). V shed 3 bases and J 7 bases; nucleotides not matched to a gene: 5. DNA of the CDR3: TGTGCCAGCAGTTTGACAGGGTTAGGTGGCTACACCTTC. Translated, it gives CASSLTGLGGYTF.

The chain has TRBV19 and TRBJ1-1; 8 nucleotides align to TRBD1. CDR3 length: 15 residues. Unmatched junction bases numbered 8, after V lost 6 bases and J lost 2 bases. The germline gives CDR1 LNHDA, CDR2 SQIVND (reference sequence). CDR3 in DNA: TGTGCCAGTAGACCCCAGGGGGCGTACAACACTGAAGCTTTCTTT. Its translation is CASRPQGAYNTEAFF.

The chain carries TRBV5-1 and TRBJ2-3, with D perhaps TRBD1 (5 bases). V was cut by 5 bases and J by 0 bases, with 10 bases left in between. The CDR3 extends over 14 amino acids. CDR1 is SGHRS and CDR2 is YFSETQ in the germline V gene. The CDR3 reads CASSSGISTDTQYF. The CDR3 DNA reads TGCGCCAGCAGTTCAGGGATTAGCACAGATACGCAGTATTTT.

The chain links TRBV4-1 to TRBJ2-7; D is possibly TRBD2 (6 bases). This CDR3 spans 14 amino acids. V was shortened by 4 bases and J by 2 bases, with 12 bases between the two germline ends. Germline V gene lookup returns CDR1 MGHRA and CDR2 YSYEKL. The chain's CDR3 is CASSPRASAYEQYF. CDR3 DNA: TGCGCCAGCAGCCCCCGGGCTAGCGCCTACGAGCAGTACTTC.

V is TRBV5-1 and J is TRBJ2-3, with D maybe TRBD2 (6 bases). This CDR3 has 14 amino acids. Trimming pared 4 bases from V and 2 bases from J, leaving 11 bases between. Per the germline V gene, CDR1 is SGHRS and CDR2 is YFSETQ. DNA for the CDR3: TGCGCCAGCAGCCCCGGAGGGAACACAGATACGCAGTATTTT. Residues: CASSPGGNTDTQYF.

This chain connects TRBV19 to TRBJ1-3; TRBD1 is a possible D gene (6 bases). V was trimmed by 9 bases and J by 0 bases, leaving 12 bases between them. The CDR3 covers 14 residues. The germline V gene has CDR1 LNHDA and CDR2 SQIVND (reference sequence). CDR3 in amino acids: CASHDRRSGNTIYF. The DNA of the CDR3 is TGTGCCAGCCACGACAGGCGCTCTGGAAACACCATATATTTT.

V usage is TRBV6-6 and J usage is TRBJ2-7; D is perhaps TRBD1 (6 bases). Trimming shortened V by 2 bases and J by 1 base, and 12 bases separated the two germline ends. CDR1 is MNHNY, CDR2 SVGAGI, per germline (reference sequence). The length of the CDR3 is 15 residues. The CDR3 DNA sequence: TGTGCCAGCAGTTACGCCCCGGACAGATCCTACGAGCAGTACTTC. Amino acid sequence: CASSYAPDRSYEQYF.